This T cell receptor (beta chain) was captured by sequencing in a study of T cells after yellow fever vaccination. Across the study: Any fraction with a low cell number was prepared using SMART-Seq v4 Ultra Low Input. Regarding the study as a whole: Weaker, the secondary response had a peak occurring faster, on day 5 versus 15.

Germline CDR1 and CDR2: SGHDT and YYEEEE. The CDR3 has 14 residues. V was cut by 4 bases and J by 8 bases, with 18 bases left in between. A single record per CDR3 protein comes from TCRdb applying MiXCR to the 5' RACE reads. The table includes about 630,000 distinct CDR3 sequences, about 12% detected once. In this sample, this clonotype turned up a few times. Its antigen is unknown. The chain joins TRBV5-6 to TRBJ1-1; D perhaps matches TRBD1 (5 bases). The starting material was PBMCs, obtained on the day of the yellow fever booster vaccination. The source of this sequence is a man aged 30 to 39 who received the YFV17D yellow fever vaccine. The CDR3 spells CASSPQGVGIEAFF. CDR3 bases: TGTGCCAGCAGCCCCCAGGGTGTCGGTATCGAAGCTTTCTTT.